The 12 T cell receptor beta chains given below trace back to one sample, sequenced in a study of blood T cell repertoires in COVID-19. TCRdb keeps only in-frame clones here, not all; method: immunoSEQ multiplex PCR. This sample has 250,000 to 400,000 clones; almost 90% occur once, and the top ten carry less than 3%. Sequences were obtained from peripheral blood. The origin of the receptors is a young woman with COVID-19, enrolled during active disease.

The CDR3 spells CASSPQGMSNQPQHF. CDR3 DNA: TGTGCCAGCAGCCCCCAGGGGATGAGCAATCAGCCCCAGCATTTT. V gene TRBV7-9 combines with J gene TRBJ1-5; D perhaps matches TRBD1 (6 bases). Trimming left V 5 bases short and J 1 base short, with 12 bases between. The CDR3 sequence is 15 residues long. From germline, CDR1 is SEHNR and CDR2 FQNEAQ (reference sequence).

V and J are TRBV3-1 (or the pseudogene TRBV3-2) and TRBJ1-3; D is undetermined. Per the germline V gene, CDR1 is LGHDT and CDR2 is YNNKEL (reference sequence). V was shortened by 3 bases and J by 8 bases, with 14 bases between the two germline ends. The CDR3 is 14 residues long. CDR3 loop: CASSHGEAADTIYF. The CDR3 coding sequence is TGTGCCAGCAGCCACGGCGAGGCGGCGGACACCATATATTTT.

This clone has just a few counts. This chain joins TRBV6-5 and TRBJ1-1, with TRBD1 matching over 8 bases. J was trimmed by 9 bases and V by 2 bases; bases with no gene match: 14. The CDR3 sequence is 16 residues long. The germline CDR1 and CDR2 sequences are MNHEY and SVGAGI. CDR3 region: CASSYDGDRRLLKAFF. As DNA, the CDR3 is TGTGCCAGCAGTTACGACGGGGACAGGCGTCTCCTTAAAGCTTTCTTT.

In its sample, this clone was seen once. The chain uses TRBV19 and TRBJ2-1; D gene unclear. The CDR3 covers 14 residues. The V end was cut by 10 bases, the J end by 5 bases, with 18 bases between. Per germline, CDR1 LNHDA and CDR2 SQIVND (reference sequence). CDR3 protein: CATPNMTPDNEQFF. In DNA, the CDR3 is TGTGCCACCCCAAACATGACTCCGGACAATGAGCAGTTCTTC.

CDR3 coding DNA: TGTGCCAGCAGCTTATCTAGCGGGAGAGATACGCAGTATTTT. This gives the protein CASSLSSGRDTQYF. The chain uses TRBV7-2 and TRBJ2-3; 10 positions match TRBD2. The CDR3 spans 14 residues. V shed 2 bases and J 5 bases; nucleotides not matched to a gene: 1. CDR1 and CDR2 from the germline V gene are SGHTA and FQGNSA.

The rearrangement joins TRBV10-3 to TRBJ1-5; tentatively, D is TRBD1 (6 bases). The germline V gene has CDR1 ENHRY and CDR2 SYGVKD. The CDR3 spans 16 residues. Trimming stripped 0 bases from V and 6 bases from J, with 15 bases between. The CDR3 region has the DNA TGTGCCATCAGTGAGTCGAAGGCAGGGGCGGTTCAGCCCCAGCATTTT. Its protein product is CAISESKAGAVQPQHF.

A few counts support this clone. The rearrangement joins TRBV7-8 to TRBJ2-1, with 7 bases matching TRBD2. V lost 5 bases and J lost 1; bases outside the gene matches: 8. The V gene's germline CDR1 is SGHVS and CDR2 FQNEAQ. This CDR3 comprises 16 residues. The CDR3 sequence is CASSLTLAASYNEQFF. For the CDR3, the DNA is TGTGCCAGCAGCCTCACCCTAGCGGCTTCCTACAATGAGCAGTTCTTC.

The rearrangement uses TRBV5-1 and TRBJ2-3, with 12 bases identical to TRBD2. CDR1 and CDR2 (germline): SGHRS, YFSETQ. This CDR3 spans 20 amino acids. V was pared by 4 bases and J by 3 bases, with 18 bases of the junction left unmatched. The CDR3 reads CASSTGQDTGLAGRTDTQYF. The CDR3 nucleotides are TGCGCCAGCAGCACCGGACAGGATACCGGACTAGCGGGACGGACAGATACGCAGTATTTT.

The V gene is TRBV6-5, the J gene TRBJ1-6; D unclear. The CDR3 runs to 15 residues. The germline CDR1 and CDR2 sequences are MNHEY and SVGAGI. Trimming removed 2 bases from V and 6 bases from J, with 11 bases in between. CDR3: CASSYAPSGNSPLHF. The CDR3 nucleotides read TGTGCCAGCAGTTACGCGCCCTCGGGTAATTCACCCCTCCACTTT.

This chain links TRBV30 with TRBJ1-3; 7 bases are shared with TRBD1. This CDR3 has 15 amino acids. The V and J ends lost 4 bases and 1 base, in that order; junction bases with no gene match: 7. Germline CDR1 GTSNPN, CDR2 SVGIG (reference sequence). The CDR3 spells CAWTGQASSGNTIYF. CDR3 bases: TGTGCCTGGACAGGACAGGCGAGTTCTGGAAACACCATATATTTT.

The genes are TRBV27 and TRBJ1-4; perhaps TRBD1 as D (6 bases). The CDR3 has 14 amino acids. V dropped 5 bases and J dropped 4 bases, with 11 bases sitting between them. In germline, CDR1 is MNHEY, CDR2 SMNVEV (reference sequence). CDR3 in amino acids: CASSPRTVNEKLFF. The DNA for the CDR3 is TGTGCCAGCAGTCCCAGGACAGTTAATGAAAAACTGTTTTTT.

The chain combines TRBV12-3 or TRBV12-4 with TRBJ1-1; maybe TRBD1 (6 bases). The CDR3 is 13 amino acids. Trimming removed 5 bases from V and 11 bases from J, with 18 bases in between. CDR3 in amino acids: CASSTRTGYRAFF. In DNA, the CDR3 is TGTGCCAGCAGTACTAGAACAGGGTATAGGGCTTTCTTT.